Below, 31 T cell receptor beta chains from the same sample are listed, as sequenced in a study of naive and memory T cell subsets. Whole blood, 2.5 ml, came from adult healthy volunteers. Reverse transcription of blood and skin TCR RNA was primed at alpha and beta constant regions. TCRdb itself ran the 5' RACE reads through MiXCR, one entry per CDR3 protein. The sample consists of more than 25,000 distinct CDR3 sequences, under 30% of them appearing once. The receptors stem from a female donor in good health.

The J gene is TRBJ2-1, the V gene TRBV4-3; 7 nucleotides align to TRBD2. The germline CDR1 and CDR2 sequences are LGHNA and YSLEER. Trimming removed 4 bases from V and 11 bases from J; junction bases left unmatched: 11. The CDR3 is made up of 14 amino acids. The CDR3: CASSRVGGAGQQFF. The CDR3 DNA reads as TGCGCCAGCAGCCGTGTGGGAGGGGCAGGACAGCAGTTCTTC.

The rearrangement links TRBV29-1 to TRBJ2-2, with 7 bases lining up with TRBD1. This CDR3 is 14 amino acids long. Germline-derived CDR1 and CDR2 are SQVTM and ANQGSEA. The junction had 10 bases not matched to a gene; V was cut back by 7 bases and J by 5 bases. The CDR3 sequence: CSAAQGLRTGELFF. DNA of the CDR3: TGCAGCGCCGCACAGGGGTTACGGACCGGGGAGCTGTTTTTT.

This clonotype was detected only a few times. The chain recombines TRBV7-9 with TRBJ2-5, with 9 bases aligning to TRBD1. CDR1 is SEHNR and CDR2 is FQNEAQ in the germline V gene (reference sequence). This CDR3 spans 14 amino acids. V was pared by 5 bases and J by 5 bases, with 6 bases of the junction left unmatched. CDR3 loop: CASSPTDRGETQYF. DNA for the CDR3: TGTGCCAGCAGCCCCACAGACAGGGGGGAGACCCAGTACTTC. Drawing the rest from reference TRBV7-9 and TRBJ2-5, the complete variable domain is DTGVSQNPRHKITKRGQNVTFRCDPISEHNRLYWYRQTLGQGPEFLTYFQNEAQLEKSRLLSDRFSAERPKGSFSTLEIQRTEQGDSAMYLCASSPTDRGETQYFGPGTRLLVL.

There are many counts of this clonotype. The chain has TRBV20-1 and TRBJ1-5; D gene ambiguous. CDR1 DFQATT and CDR2 SNEGSKA come from the germline V gene (reference sequence). The ends were cut back, 3 bases at V and 0 bases at J, with 9 bases in the middle. The CDR3 covers 14 residues. As DNA, the CDR3 is TGCAGTGCTAGGAGGACGTATAGCAATCAGCCCCAGCATTTT. It encodes CSARRTYSNQPQHF.

This clonotype was observed at least ten times. The CDR3 DNA reads TGTGCCAGCAGTTTTAGCCTAGCGCTTTCACTAGCCGATACGCAGTATTTT. Residues: CASSFSLALSLADTQYF. The chain links TRBV12-3 or TRBV12-4 to TRBJ2-3; a weak D match, TRBD2 (6 bases). Trimming removed 3 bases from V and 6 bases from J, with 22 bases in between. The CDR3 contains 17 residues.

The chain combines TRBV20-1 with TRBJ2-7; 7 nucleotides agree with TRBD2. The length of the CDR3 is 13 residues. The V segment lost 2 bases and the J segment 0 bases; nucleotides outside the gene matches: 1. In germline, CDR1 is DFQATT, CDR2 SNEGSKA (reference sequence). Written as DNA, the CDR3 is TGCAGTGCTAGAACGGGGGGCTCCTACGAGCAGTACTTC. Amino acids: CSARTGGSYEQYF.

The chain is built from TRBV25-1 and TRBJ2-7; D remains unclear. The CDR3 covers 11 residues. CDR1 MGHDK and CDR2 SYGVNS come from the germline V gene. V lost 2 bases and J 5 bases, leaving 4 bases between the germline ends. CDR3 in amino acids: CASSEGHEQYF. The CDR3 DNA is TGTGCCAGCAGTGAAGGCCACGAGCAGTACTTC.

This clonotype was counted ten times or more. V usage is TRBV20-1 and J usage is TRBJ2-7, with D perhaps TRBD2 (6 bases). This CDR3 is 15 amino acids long. The germline CDR1 and CDR2 sequences are DFQATT and SNEGSKA (reference sequence). Trimming stripped 0 bases from V and 0 bases from J, with 12 bases between. CDR3 in DNA: TGCAGTGCTAGAGACTCCGGGACTTACTCCTACGAGCAGTACTTC. It codes for CSARDSGTYSYEQYF.

V and J are TRBV15 and TRBJ1-3; D unclear. The V end was cut by 8 bases, the J end by 4 bases, with 15 bases between. The CDR3 runs to 14 residues. CDR1 and CDR2 from the germline V gene are LNHNV and YYDKDF (reference sequence). The CDR3 here is CATGKRSKGNTIYF. CDR3 DNA sequence: TGTGCCACCGGCAAGAGGAGCAAGGGAAACACCATATATTTT. Using reference TRBV15 and TRBJ1-3 for the parts outside the CDR3, the full variable domain is DAMVIQNPRYQVTQFGKPVTLSCSQTLNHNVMYWYQQKSSQAPKLLFHYYDKDFNNEADTPDNFQSRRPNTSFCFLDIRSPGLGDTAMYLCATGKRSKGNTIYFGEGSWLTVV.

This clonotype qualifies as medium-sized (0.01 to 0.1%). The V call is TRBV14, the J call TRBJ2-1; D unclear. This CDR3 region has 14 residues. Deletions cut 5 bases from V and 0 bases from J, with 8 bases between. Germline V gene data show CDR1 as SGHDN and CDR2 as FVKESK. This CDR3 reads CASSDGSSYNEQFF. For the CDR3, the DNA is TGTGCCAGCAGCGACGGTAGCTCCTACAATGAGCAGTTCTTC.

This chain uses TRBV7-9 with TRBJ1-1, with D perhaps TRBD1 (5 bases). The CDR3 consists of 13 residues. Germline loops: CDR1 SEHNR, CDR2 FQNEAQ (reference sequence). The germline V and J ends were trimmed by 5 bases and 1 base, with 8 bases remaining between them. In nucleotides, the CDR3 is TGTGCCAGCAGCCCGCAGGGGAACACTGAAGCTTTCTTT. Protein sequence: CASSPQGNTEAFF.

This clonotype came up many times. The rearrangement uses TRBV29-1 and TRBJ1-2, with TRBD1 identical over 7 bases. Germline V gene data show CDR1 as SQVTM and CDR2 as ANQGSEA. The CDR3 consists of 11 residues. The CDR3 DNA reads as TGCAGTAGTACAGGGGAGGACGGCTACACCTTC. It codes for CSSTGEDGYTF.

This chain connects TRBV7-2 to TRBJ2-3, with D possibly TRBD2 on 6 matching bases. This CDR3 region has 14 residues. V was trimmed by 4 bases and J by 6 bases, leaving 14 bases between them. Per germline, CDR1 SGHTA and CDR2 FQGNSA. CDR3 amino acids: CASSSRGSWDTQYF. In DNA form, the CDR3 reads TGTGCCAGCAGCTCCCGGGGGAGTTGGGATACGCAGTATTTT.

CDR3 sequence reads: CASSLALGNEQFF. The CDR3 DNA sequence: TGTGCCAGCAGCTTAGCGCTAGGCAATGAGCAGTTCTTC. The V call is TRBV7-6, the J call TRBJ2-1; no definite D call. The germline V gene has CDR1 SGHVS and CDR2 FNYEAQ. The V and J ends lost 0 bases and 6 bases respectively, with 6 bases between them. The CDR3 totals 13 residues.

In this sample, this clonotype turned up a few times. The J gene is TRBJ2-5, the V gene TRBV29-1, with TRBD1 as a possible D gene (5 bases). Germline values: CDR1 SQVTM, CDR2 ANQGSEA. V lost 4 bases to trimming and J lost 2 bases, with 11 bases between them. The CDR3 is 13 residues long. The CDR3 is CSVAHRLQETQYF. The CDR3 nucleotides are TGCAGCGTTGCACACAGGCTGCAAGAGACCCAGTACTTC.

The table lists this clonotype with a few counts. V gene TRBV20-1 combines with J gene TRBJ2-3; D is ambiguous. Germline V CDR1 and CDR2: DFQATT, SNEGSKA (reference sequence). The CDR3 has 17 residues. The V gene lost 1 base and the J gene lost 4 bases, with 21 bases spanning the gap. The CDR3 spells CSARGFGQSLRADTQYF. In nucleotides, the CDR3 is TGCAGTGCTAGAGGTTTCGGGCAGTCCCTCCGGGCAGATACGCAGTATTTT.

This clonotype was found many times. The chain carries TRBV7-2 and TRBJ2-3; 9 nucleotides align to TRBD2. V was clipped by 7 bases and J by 1 base; unmatched bases: 15. The CDR3 spans 18 residues. CDR1 is SGHTA and CDR2 is FQGNSA in the germline V gene. DNA for the CDR3: TGTGCCAGCACCCTCCAGGAAGTAGCGGGAGCCCGCACAGATACGCAGTATTTT. Translating it yields CASTLQEVAGARTDTQYF.

The chain combines TRBV6-1 with TRBJ2-6; 8 nucleotides line up with TRBD1. The CDR3 is made up of 15 amino acids. J lost 0 bases, V lost 6 bases, and 1 base had no gene match. Germline values: CDR1 MNHNS, CDR2 SASEGT. CDR3: CASRDRVSGANVLTF. The CDR3, as DNA: TGTGCCAGCAGGGACAGGGTCTCTGGGGCCAACGTCCTGACTTTC.

Relative to its sample, this clonotype is medium-sized (0.01 to 0.1%). The V and J genes are TRBV20-1 and TRBJ2-7; TRBD2 is a possible D gene (7 bases). Germline CDR1 DFQATT, CDR2 SNEGSKA (reference sequence). V was shortened by 6 bases and J by 2 bases, with 17 bases between the two germline ends. The CDR3 totals 14 residues. The CDR3 sequence is CSAGGAEGTYEQYF. In DNA form, the CDR3 reads TGCAGTGCGGGGGGGGCGGAGGGAACCTACGAGCAGTACTTC.

The chain couples TRBV29-1 to TRBJ1-2; 10 bases are shared with TRBD1. With V trimmed by 4 bases and J by 8 bases, 13 bases remained unmatched. The germline V gene encodes CDR1 SQVTM and CDR2 ANQGSEA. This CDR3 comprises 15 residues. The CDR3 loop is CSVVIPGQGFYGYTF. CDR3 sequence (DNA): TGCAGCGTTGTAATACCGGGACAGGGGTTTTACGGCTACACCTTC.

This chain connects TRBV6-5 to TRBJ2-3; TRBD1 matches at 10 bases. The germline CDR1 and CDR2 sequences are MNHEY and SVGAGI. The V segment lost 5 bases and the J segment 3 bases; nucleotides outside the gene matches: 11. This CDR3 has 17 amino acids. CDR3 loop: CASSQPGQGIGTDTQYF. The CDR3 DNA reads TGTGCCAGCAGTCAACCGGGACAGGGGATTGGAACAGATACGCAGTATTTT.

The genes are TRBV2 and TRBJ2-3; D remains unclear. The CDR3 spans 12 residues. Looked up from germline, CDR1 is SNHLY and CDR2 is FYNNEI. V lost 0 bases and J 6 bases, leaving 4 bases between the germline ends. The CDR3: CASSEAPDTQYF. The CDR3 DNA reads TGTGCCAGCAGTGAAGCGCCCGATACGCAGTATTTT.

The rearrangement links TRBV27 to TRBJ2-7; 10 bases are shared with TRBD1. Trimming took 5 bases from V and 6 from J; bases not matched to a gene: 7. The CDR3 totals 14 residues. Germline V lookup: CDR1 MNHEY, CDR2 SMNVEV (reference sequence). CDR3 nucleotide sequence: TGTGCCAGCAGTACCGGGACAGGGGAGGTCGAGCAGTACTTC. This sequence encodes CASSTGTGEVEQYF.

This clonotype appeared many times. The V call is TRBV7-9, the J call TRBJ1-2; no clear D gene. The germline gives CDR1 SEHNR, CDR2 FQNEAQ (reference sequence). This CDR3 is built from 13 residues. Between the trimmed V and J ends, which lost 5 bases and 8 bases, there was a span of 15 bases. The CDR3 DNA follows: TGTGCCAGCAGCCCGGGCTTCACAGAGGGCTACACCTTC. Its protein is CASSPGFTEGYTF.

By sample share, this clonotype is medium-sized. V gene TRBV11-2 combines with J gene TRBJ2-5; D possibly corresponds to TRBD1 (5 bases). This CDR3 has 15 amino acids. CDR1 SGHAT and CDR2 FQNNGV come from the germline V gene. Trimming removed 3 bases from V and 1 base from J, with 12 bases in between. CDR3 sequence: CASSFDRASQETQYF. In DNA form, the CDR3 reads TGTGCCAGCAGCTTCGACAGAGCATCCCAAGAGACCCAGTACTTC. The full variable domain, completed using reference TRBV11-2 and TRBJ2-5, is EAGVAQSPRYKIIEKRQSVAFWCNPISGHATLYWYQQILGQGPKLLIQFQNNGVVDDSQLPKDRFSAERLKGVDSTLKIQPAKLEDSAVYLCASSFDRASQETQYFGPGTRLLVL.

This clonotype was observed many times. This chain connects TRBV6-5 to TRBJ2-1; TRBD2 is a possible D gene (5 bases). V was clipped by 2 bases and J by 5 bases, with 13 bases between them. Germline V gene data show CDR1 as MNHEY and CDR2 as SVGAGI. There are 15 residues in the CDR3. DNA of the CDR3: TGTGCCAGCAGTTACGGAAGGGAGCCCCACAATGAGCAGTTCTTC. Its protein is CASSYGREPHNEQFF.

This clonotype was seen a single time. This chain joins TRBV20-1 and TRBJ1-4; D is unclear. V lost 0 bases and J lost 8, with 4 bases in between. The CDR3 has 11 residues. CDR1 and CDR2 (germline): DFQATT, SNEGSKA (reference sequence). CDR3 in amino acids: CSAREGEKLFF. Written as DNA, the CDR3 is TGCAGTGCTAGAGAGGGGGAAAAACTGTTTTTT.

This chain connects TRBV10-3 to TRBJ2-7; TRBD2 might be the D (6 bases). Germline V gene lookup returns CDR1 ENHRY and CDR2 SYGVKD. This CDR3 contains 14 residues. Trimming stripped 4 bases from V and 1 base from J, with 11 bases between. CDR3 nucleotides: TGTGCCATCAGTGGGTCGACTAGATCCTACGAGCAGTACTTC. Its protein is CAISGSTRSYEQYF.

The J gene is TRBJ2-7, the V gene TRBV6-5; D perhaps matches TRBD1 (6 bases). Germline V CDR1 and CDR2: MNHEY, SVGAGI. The V end was cut by 2 bases, the J end by 2 bases, with 19 bases between. The CDR3 consists of 17 residues. CDR3 region: CASSYAKSGQQAYEQYF. The CDR3, as DNA: TGTGCCAGCAGTTACGCCAAGTCAGGACAGCAAGCCTACGAGCAGTACTTC.

The genes are TRBV7-2 and TRBJ1-6, with D uncertain. CDR1 and CDR2 from the germline V gene are SGHTA and FQGNSA. The CDR3 has 13 residues. Trimming removed 4 bases from V and 9 bases from J, with 10 bases in between. The CDR3 DNA is TGTGCCAGCAGCTCGGGCCTTAGTTCACCCCTCCACTTT. Encoded protein: CASSSGLSSPLHF.

There are many counts of this clonotype. Just one base apart from a much larger clone, this may be a read error. This chain links TRBV20-1 with TRBJ2-5, with D maybe TRBD2 (6 bases). Germline CDR1 DFQATT, CDR2 SNEGSKA (reference sequence). The CDR3 runs 14 residues. CDR3 nucleotides: TGCAGCCCAAGGTGGAGGGGTACGGGGGAGACCCAGTACTTC. Amino acids: CSPRWRGTGETQYF.